These 16 T cell receptor beta chains originate from one sample sequenced in a study of OX40 agonist ivuxolimab in advanced cancers. The data were produced by immunoSEQ multiplex PCR, yet TCRdb's version contains in-frame clones alone and is incomplete. The data show 50,000 to 65,000 clones, around 93% seen once. The material sequenced was CD4+ or CD8+ T cells sorted from blood, taken in a trial of the OX40 agonist ivuxolimab. Receptors originate from an adult with an advanced solid tumor such as melanoma, head and neck, liver or kidney cancer.

A single count supports this clone. The rearrangement uses TRBV4-2 and TRBJ1-1; D not certain. Germline loops: CDR1 LGHNA, CDR2 YNFKEQ. The CDR3 is 13 amino acids. V lost 5 bases, J lost 1 base, and 8 bases lay in between. This CDR3 reads CASSSSGNTEAFF. Written as DNA, the CDR3 is TGTGCCAGCAGCTCCTCGGGGAACACTGAAGCTTTCTTT.

This sequence joins TRBV9 and TRBJ2-2; weak D call: TRBD1 (6 bases). Germline V gene data show CDR1 as SGDLS and CDR2 as YYNGEE. Trimming pared 0 bases from V and 3 bases from J, leaving 18 bases between. This CDR3 spans 18 amino acids. The CDR3 nucleotides read TGTGCCAGCAGCGTAGCACCCGGTCAGGGGTCGGACACCGGGGAGCTGTTTTTT. This codes for CASSVAPGQGSDTGELFF.

The rearrangement uses TRBV6-1 and TRBJ2-1; D gene unclear. Germline V gene data show CDR1 as MNHNS and CDR2 as SASEGT. The CDR3 length is 12 residues. V lost 8 bases and J 8 bases, leaving 13 bases between the germline ends. The chain's CDR3 is CASSMTFHEQFF. The CDR3 DNA reads TGTGCCAGCTCGATGACTTTCCATGAGCAGTTCTTC.

The CDR3 sequence: CSVEEVGTGGYTF. Here the CDR3 DNA reads TGCAGCGTTGAAGAGGTCGGGACAGGTGGCTACACCTTC. The chain combines TRBV29-1 with TRBJ1-2, with 8 bases identical to TRBD1. The germline V gene encodes CDR1 SQVTM and CDR2 ANQGSEA. The CDR3 has 13 residues. V shed 0 bases and J 7 bases; nucleotides not matched to a gene: 4.

This chain uses TRBV7-8 with TRBJ2-7, with D possibly matching TRBD2 (6 bases). The CDR3 covers 16 residues. V lost 2 bases to trimming and J lost 5 bases, with 19 bases between them. Per germline, CDR1 SGHVS and CDR2 FQNEAQ. CDR3 region: CASSLPPSSELNEQYF. Written as DNA, the CDR3 is TGTGCCAGCAGCTTACCCCCTTCTAGCGAACTAAACGAGCAGTACTTC.

The rearrangement links TRBV30 to TRBJ1-5; weak D call: TRBD1 (5 bases). The CDR3 runs 14 residues. The germline gives CDR1 GTSNPN, CDR2 SVGIG (reference sequence). V lost 1 base, J lost 3 bases, and 10 bases lay in between. This CDR3 reads CAWSGGRVNQPQHF. The CDR3 region has the DNA TGTGCCTGGAGTGGGGGCAGGGTCAATCAGCCCCAGCATTTT. The full variable domain, completed using reference TRBV30 and TRBJ1-5, is SQTIHQWPATLVQPVGSPLSLECTVEGTSNPNLYWYRQAAGRGLQLLFYSVGIGQISSEVPQNLSASRPQDRQFILSSKKLLLSDSGFYLCAWSGGRVNQPQHFGDGTRLSIL.

The gene calls are TRBV4-1 and TRBJ2-2; 7 bases line up with TRBD1. Germline CDR1 MGHRA, CDR2 YSYEKL. J lost 2 bases, V lost 3 bases, and 9 bases had no gene match. The CDR3 covers 17 residues. As DNA, the CDR3 is TGCGCCAGCAGCCAGCCCGGGACAGAGACCAACACCGGGGAGCTGTTTTTT. Protein product: CASSQPGTETNTGELFF.

This chain connects TRBV19 to TRBJ1-1; TRBD1 matches 7 bases. This CDR3 region has 14 residues. V gave up 2 bases and J gave up 5 bases; unmatched junction bases: 5. CDR1 and CDR2 (germline): LNHDA, SQIVND (reference sequence). CDR3 amino acids: CASSISGGETEAFF. As DNA, the CDR3 is TGTGCCAGTAGTATATCAGGGGGGGAGACTGAAGCTTTCTTT.

The chain employs TRBV9 and TRBJ1-2, with D hard to call. The V end was cut by 1 base, the J end by 5 bases, with 18 bases between. CDR3 size: 16 residues. Germline V CDR1 and CDR2: SGDLS, YYNGEE. The CDR3 nucleotides read TGTGCCAGCAGCGTACTAGGCAGGTCAGACACGTATGGCTACACCTTC. Translating gives CASSVLGRSDTYGYTF.

The chain is built from TRBV7-9 and TRBJ1-3; D not certain. Germline V lookup: CDR1 SEHNR, CDR2 FQNEAQ (reference sequence). V lost 5 bases and J lost 1, with 9 bases in between. The CDR3 runs to 14 residues. This CDR3 reads CASSPRGSGNTIYF. The CDR3 nucleotides are TGTGCCAGCAGCCCCCGAGGATCTGGAAACACCATATATTTT.

This clone occurred a few times. The chain is built from TRBV4-3 and TRBJ1-2, with 10 bases aligning to TRBD1. Trimming took 1 base from V and 10 from J; bases not matched to a gene: 9. Germline loops: CDR1 LGHNA, CDR2 YSLEER. This CDR3 is 15 amino acids long. For the CDR3, the DNA is TGCGCCAGCAGCCAAGGGTCGGGACAGGGGCTGAACTACACCTTC. Protein sequence: CASSQGSGQGLNYTF.

This clone occurred a few times. CDR3 DNA sequence: TGTGCATGCGCGACCGGGCGGGGAGCTTTCTTT. Translating gives CACATGRGAFF. The rearrangement uses TRBV6-5 and TRBJ1-1; D unresolved. CDR1 and CDR2 (germline): MNHEY, SVGAGI. CDR3 size: 11 residues.

The chain combines TRBV9 with TRBJ1-1; D is unclear. V lost 0 bases, J lost 1 base, and 7 bases lay in between. Germline V gene data show CDR1 as SGDLS and CDR2 as YYNGEE. The CDR3 consists of 14 residues. CDR3 in amino acids: CASSVEPGNTEAFF. CDR3 DNA sequence: TGTGCCAGCAGCGTAGAGCCAGGGAACACTGAAGCTTTCTTT.

The chain is built from TRBV19 and TRBJ1-1, with no clear D. V was trimmed by 5 bases and J by 3 bases, leaving 10 bases between them. Germline assignment: CDR1 LNHDA and CDR2 SQIVND (reference sequence). The CDR3 totals 13 residues. CDR3 coding DNA: TGTGCCAGTAGTTTACTATTGTACACTGAAGCTTTCTTT. As protein: CASSLLLYTEAFF.

The chain employs TRBV7-6 and TRBJ2-5, with D possibly called TRBD1 or TRBD2 (6 bases each). This CDR3 is built from 14 residues. V lost 3 bases to trimming and J lost 4 bases, with 12 bases between them. The germline gives CDR1 SGHVS, CDR2 FNYEAQ. The CDR3 loop reads CASSLYGGTETQYF. CDR3 DNA sequence: TGTGCCAGCAGCTTGTACGGGGGCACAGAGACCCAGTACTTC.

The chain combines TRBV5-6 with TRBJ1-1; 8 bases fit TRBD1. V lost 3 bases and J lost 4; bases outside the gene matches: 8. The CDR3 totals 15 residues. Germline assignment: CDR1 SGHDT and CDR2 YYEEEE. CDR3 coding DNA: TGTGCCAGCAGCTCCCGGACAGGGATTGCCACTGAAGCTTTCTTT. Its protein product is CASSSRTGIATEAFF.